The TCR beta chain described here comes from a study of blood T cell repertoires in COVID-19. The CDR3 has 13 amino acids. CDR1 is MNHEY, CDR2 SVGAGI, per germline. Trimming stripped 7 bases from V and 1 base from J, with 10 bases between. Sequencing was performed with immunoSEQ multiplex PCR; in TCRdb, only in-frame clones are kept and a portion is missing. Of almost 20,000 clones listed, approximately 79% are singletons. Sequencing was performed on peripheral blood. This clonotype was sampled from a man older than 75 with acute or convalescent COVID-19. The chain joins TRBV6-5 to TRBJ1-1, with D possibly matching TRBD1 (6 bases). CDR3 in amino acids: CASTGQPNTEAFF. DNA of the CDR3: TGTGCCAGCACTGGACAGCCGAACACTGAAGCTTTCTTT.